This passage covers 22 T cell receptor beta chains from one sample sequenced in a study of blood T cell repertoires in COVID-19. The table came from immunoSEQ multiplex PCR; TCRdb's copy has only in-frame clones and leaves some out. The table has around 150,000 clones, roughly 84% seen once. The sequencing sample was made of peripheral blood. These receptors originate from a young man with COVID-19, enrolled during active disease.

This chain links TRBV15 with TRBJ1-1; D is ambiguous. The germline gives CDR1 LNHNV, CDR2 YYDKDF (reference sequence). The CDR3 runs 14 residues. V dropped 0 bases and J dropped 4 bases, with 9 bases sitting between them. The CDR3 loop reads CATSRDLVTTEAFF. CDR3 nucleotides: TGTGCCACCAGCAGAGATCTAGTGACCACTGAAGCTTTCTTT.

This chain uses TRBV5-4 with TRBJ1-2; D possibly corresponds to TRBD1 (6 bases). Between the trimmed V and J ends, which lost 4 bases and 7 bases, there was a span of 14 bases. The CDR3 spans 13 residues. Germline V lookup: CDR1 SGHNT, CDR2 YYREEE (reference sequence). CDR3 nucleotide sequence: TGTGCCAGCAGCCTGGCAGGGGCCGCTGGCTACACCTTC. Encoded protein: CASSLAGAAGYTF.

This clone was observed once. The DNA for the CDR3 is TGTGCCAGCAGCACCCGGGACAGGGGGCCGGTCTATGGCTACACCTTC. Protein: CASSTRDRGPVYGYTF. The V and J genes are TRBV7-2 and TRBJ1-2; 12 bases map to TRBD1. Germline V gives CDR1 SGHTA, CDR2 FQGNSA. The CDR3 contains 16 residues. V shed 5 bases, J shed 4 bases, and the junction held 8 bases outside the gene matches. Together with reference TRBV7-2 and TRBJ1-2, the CDR3 gives the full variable domain: GAGVSQSPSNKVTEKGKDVELRCDPISGHTALYWYRQSLGQGLEFLIYFQGNSAPDKSGLPSDRFSAERTGGSVSTLTIQRTQQEDSAVYLCASSTRDRGPVYGYTFGSGTRLTVV.

A note on this clone: A single base separates this from a much larger clone, so it may be a read error. The chain carries TRBV6-2 or TRBV6-3 and TRBJ2-7, with 9 positions matching TRBD1. J lost 6 bases, V lost 5 bases, and 8 bases had no gene match. This CDR3 comprises 14 residues. Germline CDR1 reads MNHEY; CDR2 reads SVGEGT. In DNA form, the CDR3 reads TGTGCCAGCAGTGCCGAACAGGGGGCGAGCGAGCAGTACTTC. It codes for CASSAEQGASEQYF.

The chain combines TRBV11-2 with TRBJ2-1; a possible D gene is TRBD2 (6 bases). The CDR3 length is 15 residues. V shed 5 bases and J shed 6 bases, with 17 bases lying between them. The V gene's germline CDR1 is SGHAT and CDR2 FQNNGV. The CDR3 is CASSPSGSSANEQFF. The CDR3 nucleotides read TGTGCCAGCAGCCCAAGCGGGTCATCTGCCAATGAGCAGTTCTTC.

The chain carries TRBV19 and TRBJ2-7; 7 bases align to TRBD2. The V gene's germline CDR1 is LNHDA and CDR2 SQIVND (reference sequence). J lost 0 bases, V lost 9 bases, and 11 bases had no gene match. The CDR3 is 15 residues long. The CDR3, as DNA: TGTGCCAGCCAAAGTAGGCTAGCGGCCTCCTACGAGCAGTACTTC. Residues: CASQSRLAASYEQYF. The full variable domain, in which reference TRBV19 and TRBJ2-7 provide the parts outside the CDR3, is DGGITQSPKYLFRKEGQNVTLSCEQNLNHDAMYWYRQDPGQGLRLIYYSQIVNDFQKGDIAEGYSVSREKKESFPLTVTSAQKNPTAFYLCASQSRLAASYEQYFGPGTRLTVT.

The chain recombines TRBV7-9 with TRBJ1-2, with unresolved D. Trimming took off 5 bases at V and 6 bases at J, with 25 bases between the two ends. The CDR3 contains 17 residues. Germline V gene data show CDR1 as SEHNR and CDR2 as FQNEAQ (reference sequence). The CDR3 nucleotides read TGTGCCAGCAGCCCCGGGTTGTGGCAAGAAGGATTGGATGGCTACACCTTC. It specifies CASSPGLWQEGLDGYTF.

The chain uses TRBV4-3 and TRBJ1-6; D is uncertain. V lost 1 base and J lost 9, with 16 bases in between. This CDR3 has 16 residues. The germline gives CDR1 LGHNA, CDR2 YSLEER. The chain's CDR3 is CASSQATAHLASPLHF. The CDR3 DNA reads as TGCGCCAGCAGCCAAGCGACGGCGCATTTAGCTTCACCCCTCCACTTT.

V is TRBV27 and J is TRBJ2-7; the D gene is possibly TRBD1 (5 bases). The V end lost 3 bases, the J end lost 5 bases, and 11 bases lay between the germline ends. The length of the CDR3 is 13 residues. Germline CDR1 and CDR2: MNHEY and SMNVEV (reference sequence). The DNA for the CDR3 is TGTGCCAGCAGTTTCAGCAGGGCCCACGAGCAGTACTTC. Residues: CASSFSRAHEQYF.

This chain connects TRBV6-5 to TRBJ2-7, with 12 bases matching TRBD1. The CDR3 extends over 14 amino acids. J lost 3 bases, V lost 6 bases, and 3 bases had no gene match. CDR1 is MNHEY, CDR2 SVGAGI, per germline. In DNA, the CDR3 is TGTGCCAGCAGGGGGACAGGGGGCCTCTACGAGCAGTACTTC. Amino acid sequence: CASRGTGGLYEQYF.

The gene calls are TRBV6-5 and TRBJ1-2; 10 bases fit TRBD1. Germline loops: CDR1 MNHEY, CDR2 SVGAGI. Losses at the gene ends were 2 bases for V and 11 bases for J; bases not matched to a gene: 8. The CDR3 has 14 amino acids. The CDR3 is CASSYRGQGSRYTF. The CDR3 nucleotides read TGTGCCAGCAGTTACAGGGGACAGGGGAGCCGTTACACCTTC.

This sequence joins TRBV7-3 and TRBJ2-5; a possible D gene is TRBD2 (6 bases). V gave up 5 bases and J gave up 4 bases, with 14 bases separating them. The length of the CDR3 is 14 residues. Germline V gene data show CDR1 as SGHTA and CDR2 as FQGTGA. The CDR3 here is CASSRRGSGETQYF. CDR3 sequence (DNA): TGTGCCAGCAGCCGCCGGGGGTCAGGAGAGACCCAGTACTTC.

J is TRBJ2-7 and V is TRBV3-1 (or the pseudogene TRBV3-2); 10 positions agree with TRBD1. The V segment lost 4 bases and the J segment 1 base; nucleotides outside the gene matches: 4. The CDR3 extends over 15 amino acids. Per the germline V gene, CDR1 is LGHDT and CDR2 is YNNKEL (reference sequence). The CDR3 here is CASSPGTGASYEQYF. In DNA form, the CDR3 reads TGTGCCAGCAGCCCGGGGACAGGGGCTTCCTACGAGCAGTACTTC.

The V call is TRBV11-3, the J call TRBJ2-1; D perhaps matches TRBD1 (6 bases). The CDR3 runs to 13 residues. The germline V gene has CDR1 SGHNT and CDR2 YENEEA. V lost 5 bases, J lost 6 bases, and 11 bases lay in between. This CDR3 reads CASSPRDTNEQFF. CDR3 sequence (DNA): TGTGCCAGCAGCCCTAGGGACACCAATGAGCAGTTCTTC.

This chain connects TRBV6-5 to TRBJ1-1; no definite D call. V lost 2 bases and J lost 1, with 8 bases in between. Germline V gene data show CDR1 as MNHEY and CDR2 as SVGAGI. The CDR3 extends over 14 amino acids. The CDR3 coding sequence is TGTGCCAGCAGTTACGGGGAGTGGAACACTGAAGCTTTCTTT. The encoded protein is CASSYGEWNTEAFF.

This clone was counted a few times. The chain carries TRBV7-9 and TRBJ1-2; D is undetermined. Trimming took off 4 bases at V and 1 base at J, with 13 bases between the two ends. The germline CDR1 and CDR2 sequences are SEHNR and FQNEAQ (reference sequence). The CDR3 covers 15 residues. The chain's CDR3 is CASSSDVRLNYGYTF. The CDR3, as DNA: TGTGCCAGCAGCTCCGACGTTAGACTTAACTATGGCTACACCTTC.

The genes are TRBV19 and TRBJ2-6; the match to TRBD1 covers 9 bases. The CDR3 contains 17 residues. J lost 2 bases, V lost 4 bases, and 6 bases had no gene match. Germline-derived CDR1 and CDR2 are LNHDA and SQIVND (reference sequence). The CDR3: CASSTGTGLAGANVLTF. The CDR3 nucleotides are TGTGCCAGTAGTACGGGGACAGGGTTGGCTGGGGCCAACGTCCTGACTTTC.

This clone turned up a few times. The chain uses TRBV19 and TRBJ1-1, with 7 nucleotides matching TRBD1. CDR3 length: 15 amino acids. CDR1 is LNHDA, CDR2 SQIVND, per germline (reference sequence). V dropped 7 bases and J dropped 1; count of bases not matched to a gene: 9. CDR3 DNA sequence: TGTGCCAGTACCCCAACCCCAGGGGGGAACACTGAAGCTTTCTTT. Its protein is CASTPTPGGNTEAFF.

This CDR3 reads CAWSDDRAADGYTF. Written as DNA, the CDR3 is TGTGCCTGGAGTGATGACAGGGCGGCCGATGGCTACACCTTC. This chain joins TRBV30 and TRBJ1-2; 7 nucleotides match TRBD1. Germline CDR1 GTSNPN, CDR2 SVGIG (reference sequence). The CDR3 is 14 residues long. J was trimmed by 6 bases and V by 1 base; bases with no gene match: 8.

The J gene is TRBJ2-1, the V gene TRBV3-1 (or the pseudogene TRBV3-2), with 10 bases lining up with TRBD2. The ends lost 2 bases at V and 7 bases at J; junction bases unmatched: 8. This CDR3 is built from 16 residues. Germline CDR1 and CDR2: LGHDT and YNNKEL (reference sequence). The CDR3 reads CASSQKRAGGGNEQFF. The CDR3 DNA reads as TGTGCCAGCAGCCAAAAGAGAGCGGGAGGGGGTAATGAGCAGTTCTTC.

V and J are TRBV6-5 and TRBJ1-1; 9 bases agree with TRBD1. This CDR3 contains 14 residues. The V gene's germline CDR1 is MNHEY and CDR2 SVGAGI. Germline trimming cut 6 bases from V and 5 bases from J; bases unmatched to any gene: 7. The CDR3 sequence: CASRYRDRVTEAFF. The CDR3 DNA reads as TGTGCCAGCAGGTACCGGGACAGGGTAACTGAAGCTTTCTTT.

This clone was seen only once. This chain uses TRBV6-1 with TRBJ2-2; D remains ambiguous. Germline CDR1 MNHNS, CDR2 SASEGT. There are 14 residues in the CDR3. Between the trimmed V and J ends, which lost 3 bases and 5 bases, there was a span of 10 bases. The CDR3 nucleotides are TGTGCCAGCAGTGACAGGCGTACGACCGGGGAGCTGTTTTTT. This encodes CASSDRRTTGELFF.